The 4 T cell receptor beta chains presented below share a single source sample, sequenced in a study of blood T cell repertoires in COVID-19. Produced via immunoSEQ multiplex PCR; TCRdb's table is partial and in-frame only. Of about 120,000 clones in the sample, roughly nine tenths were seen once. The material sequenced was peripheral blood. These receptors all stem from a man aged 70-80 years with active or convalescent COVID-19.

This chain links TRBV19 with TRBJ1-5, with 7 bases identical to TRBD1. Germline loops: CDR1 LNHDA, CDR2 SQIVND (reference sequence). J gave up 0 bases and V 6 bases, and 5 bases lay outside the gene matches. The length of the CDR3 is 15 residues. DNA of the CDR3: TGTGCCAGTAGCTCGACAGGGTATAGCAATCAGCCCCAGCATTTT. This sequence encodes CASSSTGYSNQPQHF.

The chain links TRBV18 to TRBJ2-7; 11 bases align to TRBD2. The J segment lost 3 bases and the V segment lost 6 bases, leaving 7 bases of the junction unmatched. The CDR3 has 15 residues. Per germline, CDR1 KGHSH and CDR2 LQKENI. The CDR3 nucleotides read TGTGCCAGCTCCAGCCTAGCGGGAGGCTACTACGAGCAGTACTTC. Translated, it gives CASSSLAGGYYEQYF.

This chain links TRBV5-1 with TRBJ2-3, with TRBD1 matching 7 bases. This CDR3 region has 15 residues. V was pared by 2 bases and J by 3 bases, with 6 bases of the junction left unmatched. CDR1 is SGHRS and CDR2 is YFSETQ in the germline V gene. The CDR3 coding sequence is TGCGCCAGCAGCTTACAGGGGTCGTTGACAGATACGCAGTATTTT. Protein product: CASSLQGSLTDTQYF.

This chain connects TRBV3-1 (or the pseudogene TRBV3-2) to TRBJ2-5, with 8 nucleotides matching TRBD2. The CDR3 has 15 residues. Losses at the gene ends were 6 bases for V and 5 bases for J; bases not matched to a gene: 11. Germline assignment: CDR1 LGHDT and CDR2 YNNKEL (reference sequence). The CDR3 bases are TGTGCCAGCAGGGGATCGGGAGGGCCGGGGGAGACCCAGTACTTC. Translating it yields CASRGSGGPGETQYF.